This T cell receptor beta chain was sequenced in a study of cytomegalovirus exposure and HLA in healthy donors. The germline CDR1 and CDR2 sequences are MNHEY and SMNVEV (reference sequence). V lost 0 bases to trimming and J lost 7 bases; unmatched junction nucleotides: 12. The CDR3 runs to 17 residues. Repertoires were generated with immunoSEQ multiplex PCR, while TCRdb's copy carries only in-frame clones and drops some. The data contain about 88,000 clones, approximately 88% of them seen just once; the ten biggest clones take up about 12%. Sequencing was carried out using PBMCs. J is TRBJ2-1 and V is TRBV27; 7 bases match TRBD2. This clonotype originated in a young woman in good health and CMV-seropositive. The CDR3: CASSLSQRLTGGNEQFF. The CDR3 coding sequence is TGTGCCAGCAGTTTATCACAGAGGTTAACGGGGGGAAATGAGCAGTTCTTC.